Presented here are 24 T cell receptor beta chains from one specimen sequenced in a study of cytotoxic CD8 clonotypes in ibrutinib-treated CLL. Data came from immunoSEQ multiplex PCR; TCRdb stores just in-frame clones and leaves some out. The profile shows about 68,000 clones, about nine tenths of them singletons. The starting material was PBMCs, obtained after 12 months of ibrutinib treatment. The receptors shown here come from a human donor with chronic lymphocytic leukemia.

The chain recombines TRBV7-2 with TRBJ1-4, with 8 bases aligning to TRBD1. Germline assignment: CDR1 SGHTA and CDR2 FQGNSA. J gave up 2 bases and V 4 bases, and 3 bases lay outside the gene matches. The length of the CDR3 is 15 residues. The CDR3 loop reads CASSSRTGTNEKLFF. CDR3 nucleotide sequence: TGTGCCAGCAGCTCCAGGACAGGGACTAATGAAAAACTGTTTTTT.

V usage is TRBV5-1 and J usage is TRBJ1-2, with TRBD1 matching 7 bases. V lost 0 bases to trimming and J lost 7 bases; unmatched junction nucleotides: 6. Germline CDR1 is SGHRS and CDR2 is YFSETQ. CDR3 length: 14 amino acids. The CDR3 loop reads CASSLVSGQVGYTF. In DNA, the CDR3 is TGCGCCAGCAGCTTGGTTTCCGGACAGGTTGGCTACACCTTC.

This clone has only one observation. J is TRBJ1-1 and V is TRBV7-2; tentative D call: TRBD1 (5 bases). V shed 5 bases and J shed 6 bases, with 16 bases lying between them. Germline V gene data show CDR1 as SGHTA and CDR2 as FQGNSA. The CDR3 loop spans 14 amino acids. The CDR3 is CASSPREGRAEAFF. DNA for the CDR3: TGTGCCAGCAGCCCCCGGGAGGGGCGGGCTGAAGCTTTCTTT. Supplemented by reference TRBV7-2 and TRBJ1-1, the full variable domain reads GAGVSQSPSNKVTEKGKDVELRCDPISGHTALYWYRQSLGQGLEFLIYFQGNSAPDKSGLPSDRFSAERTGGSVSTLTIQRTQQEDSAVYLCASSPREGRAEAFFGQGTRLTVV.

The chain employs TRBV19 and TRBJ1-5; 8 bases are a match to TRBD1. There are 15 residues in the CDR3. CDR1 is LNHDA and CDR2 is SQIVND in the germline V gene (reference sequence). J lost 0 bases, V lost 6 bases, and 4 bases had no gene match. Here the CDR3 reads CASRRDRRSNQPQHF. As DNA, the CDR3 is TGTGCCAGTAGGAGGGACAGGCGTAGCAATCAGCCCCAGCATTTT.

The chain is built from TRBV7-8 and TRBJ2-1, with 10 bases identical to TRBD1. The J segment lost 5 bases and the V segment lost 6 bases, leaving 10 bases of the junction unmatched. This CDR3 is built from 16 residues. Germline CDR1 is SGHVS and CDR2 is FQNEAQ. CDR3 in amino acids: CASRQARDRGHNEQFF. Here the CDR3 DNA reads TGTGCCAGCAGGCAAGCCCGGGACAGGGGCCACAATGAGCAGTTCTTC.

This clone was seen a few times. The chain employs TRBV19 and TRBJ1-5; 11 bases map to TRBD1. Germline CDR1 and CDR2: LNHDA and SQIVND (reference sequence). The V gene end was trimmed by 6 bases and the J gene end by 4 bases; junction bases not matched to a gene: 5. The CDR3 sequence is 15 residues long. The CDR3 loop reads CASSAGTGGNQPQHF. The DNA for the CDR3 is TGTGCCAGTAGCGCCGGGACAGGGGGTAATCAGCCCCAGCATTTT.

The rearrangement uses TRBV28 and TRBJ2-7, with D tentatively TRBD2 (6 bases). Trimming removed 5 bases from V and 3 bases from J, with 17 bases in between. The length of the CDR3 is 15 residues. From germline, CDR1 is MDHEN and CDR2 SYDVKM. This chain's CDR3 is CASSVNWGESYEQYF. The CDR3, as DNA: TGTGCCAGCAGTGTGAACTGGGGGGAGAGCTACGAGCAGTACTTC.

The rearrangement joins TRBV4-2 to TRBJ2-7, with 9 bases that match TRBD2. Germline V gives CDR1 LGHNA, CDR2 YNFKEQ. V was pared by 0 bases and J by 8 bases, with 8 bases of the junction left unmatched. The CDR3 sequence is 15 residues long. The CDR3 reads CASSQEGSSGDKQYF. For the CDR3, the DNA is TGTGCCAGCAGCCAAGAGGGCTCTAGCGGGGACAAGCAGTACTTC.

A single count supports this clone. In nucleotides, the CDR3 is TGCAGCGTCGGGACAGGGACGGACACTGAAGCTTTCTTT. This codes for CSVGTGTDTEAFF. The chain has TRBV29-1 and TRBJ1-1; 9 bases are a match to TRBD1. Trimming took 6 bases from V and 3 from J; bases not matched to a gene: 5. In germline, CDR1 is SQVTM, CDR2 ANQGSEA. This CDR3 has 13 amino acids.

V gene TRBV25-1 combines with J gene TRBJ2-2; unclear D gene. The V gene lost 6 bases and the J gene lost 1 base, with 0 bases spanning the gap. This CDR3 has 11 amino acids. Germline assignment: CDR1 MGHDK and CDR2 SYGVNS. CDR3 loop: CASRNTGELFF. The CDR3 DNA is TGTGCCAGCAGGAACACCGGGGAGCTGTTTTTT. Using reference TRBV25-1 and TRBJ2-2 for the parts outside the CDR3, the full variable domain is EADIYQTPRYLVIGTGKKITLECSQTMGHDKMYWYQQDPGMELHLIHYSYGVNSTEKGDLSSESTVSRIRTEHFPLTLESARPSHTSQYLCASRNTGELFFGEGSRLTVL.

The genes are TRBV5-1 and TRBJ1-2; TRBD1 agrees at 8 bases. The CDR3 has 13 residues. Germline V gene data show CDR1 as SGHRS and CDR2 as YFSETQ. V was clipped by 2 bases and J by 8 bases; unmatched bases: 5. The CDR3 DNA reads TGCGCCAGCAGCTTAGGACAGGGACGCGGCTACACCTTC. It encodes CASSLGQGRGYTF.

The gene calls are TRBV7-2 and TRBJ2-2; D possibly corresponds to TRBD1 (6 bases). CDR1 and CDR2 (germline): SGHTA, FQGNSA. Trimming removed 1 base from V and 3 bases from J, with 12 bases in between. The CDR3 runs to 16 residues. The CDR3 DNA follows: TGTGCCAGCAGCTTAGTGGTGACAGGTTACACCGGGGAGCTGTTTTTT. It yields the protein CASSLVVTGYTGELFF.

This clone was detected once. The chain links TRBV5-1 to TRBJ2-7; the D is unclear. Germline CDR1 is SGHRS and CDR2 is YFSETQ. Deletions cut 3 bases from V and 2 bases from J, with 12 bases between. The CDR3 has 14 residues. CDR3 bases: TGCGCCAGCAGCTGGAATGCCGGAACCTACGAGCAGTACTTC. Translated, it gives CASSWNAGTYEQYF.

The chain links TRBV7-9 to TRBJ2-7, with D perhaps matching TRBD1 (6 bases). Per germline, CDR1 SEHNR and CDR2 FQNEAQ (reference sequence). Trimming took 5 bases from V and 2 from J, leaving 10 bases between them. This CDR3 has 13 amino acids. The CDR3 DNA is TGTGCCAGCAGCGTCACAGGGACCTACGAGCAGTACTTC. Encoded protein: CASSVTGTYEQYF. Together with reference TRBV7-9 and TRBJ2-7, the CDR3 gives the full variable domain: DTGVSQNPRHKITKRGQNVTFRCDPISEHNRLYWYRQTLGQGPEFLTYFQNEAQLEKSRLLSDRFSAERPKGSFSTLEIQRTEQGDSAMYLCASSVTGTYEQYFGPGTRLTVT.

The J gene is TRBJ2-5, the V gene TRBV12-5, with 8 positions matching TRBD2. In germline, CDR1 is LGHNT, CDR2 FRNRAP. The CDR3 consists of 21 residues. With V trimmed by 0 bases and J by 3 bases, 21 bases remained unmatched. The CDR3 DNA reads TGTGCTAGTGGTTTGGTCCCCTTGGCCAGGGGTTATACTAGCGGTGAAGAGACCCAGTACTTC. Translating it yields CASGLVPLARGYTSGEETQYF.

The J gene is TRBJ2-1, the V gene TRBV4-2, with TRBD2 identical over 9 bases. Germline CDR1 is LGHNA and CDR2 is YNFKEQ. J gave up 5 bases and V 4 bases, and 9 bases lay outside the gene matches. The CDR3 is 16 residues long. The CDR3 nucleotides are TGTGCCAGCAGCCTCCGGGGGCTAGCGGGACACAATGAGCAGTTCTTC. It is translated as CASSLRGLAGHNEQFF.

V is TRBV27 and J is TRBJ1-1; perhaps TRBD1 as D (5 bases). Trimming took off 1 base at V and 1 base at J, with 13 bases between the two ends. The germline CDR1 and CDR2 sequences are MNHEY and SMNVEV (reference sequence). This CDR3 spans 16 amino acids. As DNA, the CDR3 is TGTGCCAGCAGTTTATGGGCCGGGACCAGGAACACTGAAGCTTTCTTT. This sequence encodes CASSLWAGTRNTEAFF.

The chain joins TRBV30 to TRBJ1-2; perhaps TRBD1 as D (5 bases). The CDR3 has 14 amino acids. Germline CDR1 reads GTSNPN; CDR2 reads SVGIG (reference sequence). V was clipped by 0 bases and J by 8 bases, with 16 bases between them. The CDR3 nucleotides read TGTGCCTGGAGTGTCAATCAGGGTCGTGGAGGCTACACCTTC. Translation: CAWSVNQGRGGYTF. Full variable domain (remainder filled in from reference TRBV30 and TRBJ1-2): SQTIHQWPATLVQPVGSPLSLECTVEGTSNPNLYWYRQAAGRGLQLLFYSVGIGQISSEVPQNLSASRPQDRQFILSSKKLLLSDSGFYLCAWSVNQGRGGYTFGSGTRLTVV.

The CDR3 sequence: CASSPFLTPGQGSQPQHF. In DNA, the CDR3 is TGTGCCAGCAGTCCTTTTTTGACCCCGGGACAGGGATCTCAGCCCCAGCATTTT. V gene TRBV2 combines with J gene TRBJ1-5; 9 positions match TRBD1. This CDR3 region has 18 residues. V shed 5 bases and J 6 bases; nucleotides not matched to a gene: 17. Germline loops: CDR1 SNHLY, CDR2 FYNNEI.

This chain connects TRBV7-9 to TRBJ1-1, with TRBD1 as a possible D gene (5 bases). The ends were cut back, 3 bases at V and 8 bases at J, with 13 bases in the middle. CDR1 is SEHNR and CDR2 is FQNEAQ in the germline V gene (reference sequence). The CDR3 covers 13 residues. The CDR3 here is CASSFGRRQEAFF. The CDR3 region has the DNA TGTGCCAGCAGCTTCGGCAGACGACAGGAAGCTTTCTTT.

The CDR3 nucleotides read TGCGCCAGCAGCTGGACTAGCGGGGGATCCGGGGAGCTGTTTTTT. It is translated as CASSWTSGGSGELFF. The chain joins TRBV5-1 to TRBJ2-2, with 13 bases lining up with TRBD2. The junction had 2 bases not matched to a gene; V was cut back by 3 bases and J by 6 bases. The germline CDR1 and CDR2 sequences are SGHRS and YFSETQ. The CDR3 is 15 amino acids.

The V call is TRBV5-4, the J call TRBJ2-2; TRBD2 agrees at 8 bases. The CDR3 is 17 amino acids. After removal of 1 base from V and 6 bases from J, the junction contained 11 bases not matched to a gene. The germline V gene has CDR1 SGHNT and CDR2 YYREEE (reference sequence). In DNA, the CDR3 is TGTGCCAGCAGCTTGCGAGGCGGTAGCGGGACACCCGGGGAGCTGTTTTTT. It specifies CASSLRGGSGTPGELFF.

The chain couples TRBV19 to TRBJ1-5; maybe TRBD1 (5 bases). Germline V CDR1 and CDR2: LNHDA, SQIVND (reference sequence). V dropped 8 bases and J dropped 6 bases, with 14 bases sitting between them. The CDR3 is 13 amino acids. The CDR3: CASAKRGGQPQHF. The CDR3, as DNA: TGTGCCAGTGCAAAACGGGGGGGTCAGCCCCAGCATTTT.

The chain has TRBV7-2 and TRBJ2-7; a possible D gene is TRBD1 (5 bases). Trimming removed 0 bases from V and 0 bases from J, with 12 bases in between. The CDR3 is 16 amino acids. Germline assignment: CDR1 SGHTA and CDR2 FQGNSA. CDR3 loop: CASSLAAGLSSYEQYF. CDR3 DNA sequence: TGTGCCAGCAGCTTAGCGGCAGGGCTTAGCTCCTACGAGCAGTACTTC.